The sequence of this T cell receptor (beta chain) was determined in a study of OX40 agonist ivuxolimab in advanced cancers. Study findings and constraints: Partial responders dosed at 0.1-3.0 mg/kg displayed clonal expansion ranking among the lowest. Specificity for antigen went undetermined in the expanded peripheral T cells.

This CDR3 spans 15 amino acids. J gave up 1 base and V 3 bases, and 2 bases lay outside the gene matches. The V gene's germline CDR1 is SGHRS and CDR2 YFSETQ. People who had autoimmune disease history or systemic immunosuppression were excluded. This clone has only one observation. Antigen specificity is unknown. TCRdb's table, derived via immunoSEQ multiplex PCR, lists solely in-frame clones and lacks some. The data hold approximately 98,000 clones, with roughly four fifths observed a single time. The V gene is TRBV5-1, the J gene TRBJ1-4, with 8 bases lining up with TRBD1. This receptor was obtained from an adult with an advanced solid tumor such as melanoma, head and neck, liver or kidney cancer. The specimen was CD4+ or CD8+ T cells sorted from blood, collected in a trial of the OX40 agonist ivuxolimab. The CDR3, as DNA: TGCGCCAGCAGCTCAGGACAGGGAACTAATGAAAAACTGTTTTTT. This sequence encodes CASSSGQGTNEKLFF.